The 20 T cell receptor beta chains in this list originate from one sample, sequenced in a study of CD8 T cell repertoires and HIV-1 epitope variants. Data came from immunoSEQ multiplex PCR; TCRdb stores just in-frame clones and leaves some out. This table has some 100,000 clones, almost 75% appearing once. Sequences were obtained from uncultured baseline CD8+ T cells from peripheral blood mononuclear cells (PBMCs). The receptors were gathered from a male donor with HIV.

In this sample, this clone turned up a few times. The chain couples TRBV5-6 to TRBJ2-5; D is unresolved. The CDR3 extends over 14 amino acids. Trimming removed 0 bases from V and 5 bases from J, with 11 bases in between. Germline V gene lookup returns CDR1 SGHDT and CDR2 YYEEEE. The CDR3 is CASSLVVGSETQYF. The DNA for the CDR3 is TGTGCCAGCAGCTTGGTGGTAGGGTCGGAGACCCAGTACTTC.

The rearrangement links TRBV19 to TRBJ2-4; D is possibly TRBD1 (5 bases). The CDR3 length is 14 residues. V was clipped by 8 bases and J by 4 bases, with 15 bases between them. Germline V CDR1 and CDR2: LNHDA, SQIVND (reference sequence). CDR3 loop: CASALWGTKNIQYF. Here the CDR3 DNA reads TGTGCCAGTGCCCTATGGGGCACAAAAAACATTCAGTACTTC.

This clone appeared many times. V usage is TRBV28 and J usage is TRBJ2-5; D may match TRBD1 or TRBD2 (5 bases each). CDR3 length equals 12 residues. V was clipped by 6 bases and J by 14 bases, with 19 bases between them. Germline values: CDR1 MDHEN, CDR2 SYDVKM. CDR3 loop: CASRKGKSGVYF. The CDR3 region has the DNA TGTGCCAGCAGGAAGGGGAAGTCCGGGGTTTACTTC.

The V and J genes are TRBV27 and TRBJ2-7; tentative D call: TRBD2 (6 bases). The CDR3 has 14 residues. Germline CDR1 MNHEY, CDR2 SMNVEV (reference sequence). V lost 2 bases, J lost 13 bases, and 21 bases lay in between. The CDR3 DNA follows: TGTGCCAGCAGTTTAGTTCCGGGAGAGGCAGGGTCTTACTTC. Its translation: CASSLVPGEAGSYF.

This clone was detected once. The chain has TRBV4-3 and TRBJ1-2; the D gene is possibly TRBD1 (5 bases). CDR3 length: 14 amino acids. The V gene lost 1 base and the J gene lost 4 bases, with 10 bases spanning the gap. Germline V gene data show CDR1 as LGHNA and CDR2 as YSLEER. This CDR3 is CASSQARGAYGYTF. The CDR3 DNA sequence: TGCGCCAGCAGCCAAGCAAGGGGCGCCTATGGCTACACCTTC.

The genes are TRBV27 and TRBJ2-1; 13 bases align to TRBD2. CDR3 length: 16 amino acids. V trimming: 5 bases; J trimming: 7 bases; junction bases outside the gene matches: 8. Per germline, CDR1 MNHEY and CDR2 SMNVEV (reference sequence). In nucleotides, the CDR3 is TGTGCCAGCAGTGTGACTAGCGGGAGGCCGGTTAATGAGCAGTTCTTC. It codes for CASSVTSGRPVNEQFF.

The chain has TRBV7-2 and TRBJ2-5; possible D gene TRBD2, 5 bases. CDR3 length: 14 amino acids. V dropped 4 bases and J dropped 0 bases, with 9 bases sitting between them. Germline CDR1 SGHTA, CDR2 FQGNSA. CDR3 sequence: CASSSGLYQETQYF. CDR3 bases: TGTGCCAGCAGCTCTGGACTCTACCAAGAGACCCAGTACTTC.

The CDR3 DNA is TGCAGCGAAACTCCGGGACTAGCTGAGACCCAGTACTTC. This sequence encodes CSETPGLAETQYF. V and J are TRBV29-1 and TRBJ2-5, with 9 bases fitting TRBD2. The J segment lost 5 bases and the V segment lost 7 bases, leaving 8 bases of the junction unmatched. From germline, CDR1 is SQVTM and CDR2 ANQGSEA. The CDR3 spans 13 residues.

This chain uses TRBV5-1 with TRBJ2-3; weak D call: TRBD1 (6 bases). Trimming cost V 4 bases and J 3 bases, with 9 bases left between them. The germline V gene encodes CDR1 SGHRS and CDR2 YFSETQ. The CDR3 runs to 13 residues. CDR3: CASSVQGTDTQYF. The CDR3 DNA sequence: TGCGCCAGCAGCGTGCAGGGGACAGATACGCAGTATTTT.

V usage is TRBV6-5 and J usage is TRBJ1-1; TRBD1 might be the D (5 bases). V gave up 4 bases and J gave up 5 bases, with 14 bases separating them. The V gene's germline CDR1 is MNHEY and CDR2 SVGAGI. CDR3 size: 14 residues. Here the CDR3 DNA reads TGTGCCAGCAGTTTACTCCGGGGGGGGACTGAAGCTTTCTTT. It is translated as CASSLLRGGTEAFF.

V is TRBV19 and J is TRBJ1-5; tentatively, D is TRBD1 (6 bases). From germline, CDR1 is LNHDA and CDR2 SQIVND (reference sequence). CDR3 length: 15 amino acids. Trimming left V 6 bases short and J 1 base short, with 13 bases between. As DNA, the CDR3 is TGTGCCAGTAGCAGGGGACCCTCAAGCAATCAGCCCCAGCATTTT. It translates to CASSRGPSSNQPQHF.

V usage is TRBV14 and J usage is TRBJ2-5; perhaps TRBD1 as D (6 bases). Trimming removed 5 bases at V and 4 bases at J, with 14 bases between. Germline V lookup: CDR1 SGHDN, CDR2 FVKESK. The CDR3 totals 14 residues. Here the CDR3 reads CASSDFRGGETQYF. Written as DNA, the CDR3 is TGTGCCAGCAGCGATTTCAGGGGTGGAGAGACCCAGTACTTC.

The V gene is TRBV4-1, the J gene TRBJ2-1; the D is unclear. Germline values: CDR1 MGHRA, CDR2 YSYEKL. With 0 bases removed from V and 6 bases from J, the gap between germline ends came to 6 bases. The CDR3 consists of 13 residues. In DNA form, the CDR3 reads TGCGCCAGCAGCCAAGAAGACGGCAATGAGCAGTTCTTC. It specifies CASSQEDGNEQFF.

The chain links TRBV7-2 to TRBJ1-3, with unresolved D. CDR1 and CDR2 (germline): SGHTA, FQGNSA. The CDR3 has 14 amino acids. V was cut by 4 bases and J by 0 bases, with 7 bases left in between. This CDR3 reads CASSSGDSGNTIYF. CDR3 nucleotides: TGTGCCAGCAGCTCGGGTGACTCTGGAAACACCATATATTTT.

J is TRBJ1-4 and V is TRBV28; 9 positions match TRBD1. Germline V gene sequence: CDR1 MDHEN, CDR2 SYDVKM. The CDR3 contains 16 residues. V lost 6 bases to trimming and J lost 6 bases; unmatched junction nucleotides: 11. Written as DNA, the CDR3 is TGTGCCAGCAGCGCAAATTCGTGGGACAGGGATGAAAAACTGTTTTTT. This gives the protein CASSANSWDRDEKLFF.

V usage is TRBV11-2 and J usage is TRBJ1-2; D remains ambiguous. This CDR3 has 15 residues. Germline V gene sequence: CDR1 SGHAT, CDR2 FQNNGV. V was trimmed by 4 bases and J by 1 base, leaving 13 bases between them. The CDR3 region is CASSSLRALNYGYTF. As DNA, the CDR3 is TGTGCCAGCAGCTCCCTAAGGGCGCTTAACTATGGCTACACCTTC. Based on the CDR3 plus reference TRBV11-2 and TRBJ1-2, the full variable domain is EAGVAQSPRYKIIEKRQSVAFWCNPISGHATLYWYQQILGQGPKLLIQFQNNGVVDDSQLPKDRFSAERLKGVDSTLKIQPAKLEDSAVYLCASSSLRALNYGYTFGSGTRLTVV.

This clone was observed a single time. The V call is TRBV28, the J call TRBJ2-7; 7 nucleotides agree with TRBD1. The CDR3 is 13 amino acids. J was trimmed by 2 bases and V by 4 bases; bases with no gene match: 2. CDR1 is MDHEN, CDR2 SYDVKM, per germline. The CDR3 sequence: CASSYGTAYEQYF. The CDR3, as DNA: TGTGCCAGCAGTTACGGGACAGCCTACGAGCAGTACTTC.

The chain links TRBV19 to TRBJ2-1; D perhaps matches TRBD2 (5 bases). This CDR3 has 12 residues. The germline CDR1 and CDR2 sequences are LNHDA and SQIVND (reference sequence). V was shortened by 6 bases and J by 4 bases, with 7 bases between the two germline ends. The CDR3 here is CASSRGYNEQFF. For the CDR3, the DNA is TGTGCCAGTAGCCGGGGTTACAATGAGCAGTTCTTC.

The chain uses TRBV5-1 and TRBJ1-2; no clear D gene. Per germline, CDR1 SGHRS and CDR2 YFSETQ. The CDR3 is 14 residues long. V was shortened by 5 bases and J by 6 bases, with 17 bases between the two germline ends. CDR3 loop: CASRQKQVSDGYTF. The CDR3, as DNA: TGCGCCAGCAGACAGAAACAAGTGTCGGATGGCTACACCTTC.

The gene calls are TRBV19 and TRBJ2-3; 13 bases are shared with TRBD2. Germline CDR1 LNHDA, CDR2 SQIVND (reference sequence). The CDR3 is made up of 18 amino acids. V shed 5 bases, J shed 2 bases, and the junction held 10 bases outside the gene matches. In DNA, the CDR3 is TGTGCCAGTAGTCCCGGGACTAGCGGGATCGTTATCACAGATACGCAGTATTTT. The encoded protein is CASSPGTSGIVITDTQYF.